Listed here are 17 T cell receptor beta chains from one sample, sequenced in a study of regulatory T cells in long-lasting Graves disease. Time point meaning: newly diagnosed GD, antithyroid drugs for less than 3 months. The TCR library was made from RNA extracted from PBMCs. Assembly of TCR beta libraries relied on iRepertoire HTBI primers together with Arm-PCR of CDR3 regions. TCRdb re-called the multiplex PCR reads through MiXCR, storing one row per CDR3 protein. Of 400,000 to 500,000 distinct CDR3 sequences in the sample, approximately 14% were seen once. These data were also reused for a study on T cells in Graves' hyperthyroidism and ophthalmopathy.

Sequences were derived from peripheral blood mononuclear cells (PBMCs), sampled at new diagnosis, from a patient treated with antithyroid drugs. These receptors originate from a woman aged 45-59 years with Graves disease.

This clonotype has ten or more counts. V is TRBV3-1 and J is TRBJ2-3; D might be TRBD2 (5 bases). The CDR3 consists of 13 residues. The V end lost 0 bases, the J end lost 4 bases, and 5 bases lay between the germline ends. Germline assignment: CDR1 LGHDT and CDR2 YNNKEL (reference sequence). The CDR3 here is CASSQERADTQYF. The CDR3 region has the DNA TGTGCCAGCAGCCAAGAGAGGGCAGATACGCAGTATTTT.

There are many counts of this clonotype. The chain uses TRBV3-1 and TRBJ2-1, with a weak D call TRBD2 (5 bases). V lost 6 bases and J 6 bases, leaving 9 bases between the germline ends. The CDR3 is 12 residues long. Germline assignment: CDR1 LGHDT and CDR2 YNNKEL (reference sequence). The CDR3 DNA reads TGTGCCAGCAGGGGGAGCGGCAATGAGCAGTTCTTC. This sequence encodes CASRGSGNEQFF.

The chain links TRBV6-5 to TRBJ2-2; D gene uncertain. Germline V gene data show CDR1 as MNHEY and CDR2 as SVGAGI. This CDR3 spans 13 amino acids. Between the trimmed V and J ends, which lost 4 bases and 6 bases, there was a span of 9 bases. Here the CDR3 reads CASSWSRAGELFF. In nucleotides, the CDR3 is TGTGCCAGCAGTTGGTCTAGGGCCGGGGAGCTGTTTTTT.

This clonotype was seen repeatedly, ten times or more. The V and J genes are TRBV7-3 and TRBJ2-7; unclear D gene. V dropped 0 bases and J dropped 3 bases, with 12 bases sitting between them. Germline V lookup: CDR1 SGHTA, CDR2 FQGTGA. This CDR3 is built from 15 residues. Written as DNA, the CDR3 is TGTGCCAGCAGCTTAACGGGCGGTAGCAGCTACGAGCAGTACTTC. This encodes CASSLTGGSSYEQYF.

This clonotype was counted at least ten times. J is TRBJ2-7 and V is TRBV5-1; D remains ambiguous. The CDR3 runs to 13 residues. The germline CDR1 and CDR2 sequences are SGHRS and YFSETQ. The ends were cut back, 4 bases at V and 2 bases at J, with 10 bases in the middle. The CDR3 sequence is CASSPLSAYEQYF. The CDR3 region has the DNA TGCGCCAGCAGCCCCCTGTCCGCCTACGAGCAGTACTTC.

The sample holds many counts of this clonotype. This chain connects TRBV28 to TRBJ2-7; 7 bases agree with TRBD1. The CDR3 contains 15 residues. The trim removed 3 bases at V and 3 bases at J, leaving 8 bases unmatched. CDR1 is MDHEN, CDR2 SYDVKM, per germline. The CDR3 is CASSFSQGVVYEQYF. CDR3 sequence (DNA): TGTGCCAGCAGTTTTAGTCAGGGGGTGGTCTACGAGCAGTACTTC.

This clonotype was counted between two and nine times. The V gene is TRBV20-1, the J gene TRBJ2-5, with D possibly called TRBD1 or TRBD2 (5 bases each). Germline lookup yields CDR1 DFQATT and CDR2 SNEGSKA (reference sequence). Trimming removed 3 bases from V and 2 bases from J, with 16 bases in between. The CDR3 length is 15 residues. This chain's CDR3 is CSARPRDAGQETQYF. CDR3 DNA: TGCAGTGCTAGGCCCCGGGACGCCGGGCAAGAGACCCAGTACTTC.

This clonotype was recorded at least ten times. The chain employs TRBV11-1 and TRBJ2-1; D perhaps matches TRBD1 (6 bases). Germline V lookup: CDR1 SGHAT, CDR2 FQDESV (reference sequence). The CDR3 covers 16 residues. The ends were cut back, 1 base at V and 9 bases at J, with 19 bases in the middle. The CDR3 bases are TGTGCCAGCAGCTTAGGGGCCGGGACACCTGTGGGTGAGCAGTTCTTC. It codes for CASSLGAGTPVGEQFF.

The chain combines TRBV7-9 with TRBJ2-1; 11 nucleotides line up with TRBD2. CDR1 is SEHNR, CDR2 FQNEAQ, per germline (reference sequence). The ends lost 2 bases at V and 8 bases at J; junction bases unmatched: 8. The CDR3 covers 16 residues. CDR3 coding DNA: TGTGCCAGCAGCTTACGCACTAGCGGGAGAGTCGATGAGCAGTTCTTC. Protein product: CASSLRTSGRVDEQFF.

This clonotype was counted many times. This rearrangement joins TRBV27 to TRBJ2-6; no clear D gene. The ends were cut back, 7 bases at V and 2 bases at J, with 12 bases in the middle. The CDR3 covers 15 residues. Germline CDR1 and CDR2: MNHEY and SMNVEV (reference sequence). CDR3 bases: TGTGCCAGCACCCAAGGCGTGGCTGGGGCCAACGTCCTGACTTTC. It specifies CASTQGVAGANVLTF.

This clonotype was counted many times. This rearrangement joins TRBV29-1 to TRBJ2-1, with D possibly matching TRBD2 (6 bases). V lost 4 bases to trimming and J lost 3 bases, with 7 bases between them. This CDR3 is 12 amino acids long. CDR1 is SQVTM and CDR2 is ANQGSEA in the germline V gene. This CDR3 reads CSVVTSYNEQFF. CDR3 nucleotide sequence: TGCAGCGTTGTGACTAGCTACAATGAGCAGTTCTTC.

This clonotype has just a few counts. A read error may be the cause here, since a much bigger clone is one base away. The chain carries TRBV12-3 or TRBV12-4 and TRBJ1-1; possible D gene TRBD1, 6 bases. The CDR3 runs to 14 residues. Here the CDR3 DNA reads TGTGCCGGCAGTTCCGGGGGCGCTGGCACTGAAGCTTTCTTT. Its translation: CAGSSGGAGTEAFF.

This clonotype was seen many times. The CDR3 coding sequence is TGTGCCAGCAGTTACCCCGGGACCGGCCATGGCTACACCTTC. Encoded protein: CASSYPGTGHGYTF. The chain combines TRBV6-9 with TRBJ1-2; tentatively, D is TRBD1 (5 bases). The CDR3 sequence is 14 residues long. Germline V gives CDR1 MNHGY, CDR2 SVAAGI. V was trimmed by 3 bases and J by 6 bases, leaving 14 bases between them.

V gene TRBV7-9 combines with J gene TRBJ2-3; D may be TRBD2 (7 bases). Germline CDR1 reads SEHNR; CDR2 reads FQNEAQ (reference sequence). CDR3 size: 17 residues. The V and J ends lost 6 bases and 2 bases respectively, with 21 bases between them. The CDR3: CASRPRGGLAPTDTQYF. CDR3 coding DNA: TGTGCCAGCAGGCCAAGGGGGGGACTCGCTCCCACAGATACGCAGTATTTT.

The V and J genes are TRBV19 and TRBJ1-5; D gene unclear. CDR3 length: 16 residues. Germline V lookup: CDR1 LNHDA, CDR2 SQIVND (reference sequence). V lost 3 bases, J lost 2 bases, and 14 bases lay in between. This CDR3 reads CASSILWGVGNQPQHF. In nucleotides, the CDR3 is TGTGCCAGTAGTATTTTATGGGGTGTCGGCAATCAGCCCCAGCATTTT.

This clonotype was counted at least ten times. The chain employs TRBV27 and TRBJ1-5; D may be TRBD1 (6 bases). Germline V gene data show CDR1 as MNHEY and CDR2 as SMNVEV (reference sequence). CDR3 length: 14 amino acids. V shed 5 bases and J shed 9 bases, with 17 bases lying between them. As DNA, the CDR3 is TGTGCCAGCAGTGTTACAGGGTCGGCGCGGCCCCAGCATTTT. Amino acids: CASSVTGSARPQHF.

This chain links TRBV5-1 with TRBJ2-5; tentative D call: TRBD2 (7 bases). This CDR3 region has 16 residues. V was clipped by 4 bases and J by 4 bases, with 20 bases between them. Germline CDR1 and CDR2: SGHRS and YFSETQ. This chain's CDR3 is CASSDGVVGGRETQYF. The CDR3 DNA reads as TGCGCCAGCAGCGATGGAGTTGTCGGGGGGCGAGAGACCCAGTACTTC.